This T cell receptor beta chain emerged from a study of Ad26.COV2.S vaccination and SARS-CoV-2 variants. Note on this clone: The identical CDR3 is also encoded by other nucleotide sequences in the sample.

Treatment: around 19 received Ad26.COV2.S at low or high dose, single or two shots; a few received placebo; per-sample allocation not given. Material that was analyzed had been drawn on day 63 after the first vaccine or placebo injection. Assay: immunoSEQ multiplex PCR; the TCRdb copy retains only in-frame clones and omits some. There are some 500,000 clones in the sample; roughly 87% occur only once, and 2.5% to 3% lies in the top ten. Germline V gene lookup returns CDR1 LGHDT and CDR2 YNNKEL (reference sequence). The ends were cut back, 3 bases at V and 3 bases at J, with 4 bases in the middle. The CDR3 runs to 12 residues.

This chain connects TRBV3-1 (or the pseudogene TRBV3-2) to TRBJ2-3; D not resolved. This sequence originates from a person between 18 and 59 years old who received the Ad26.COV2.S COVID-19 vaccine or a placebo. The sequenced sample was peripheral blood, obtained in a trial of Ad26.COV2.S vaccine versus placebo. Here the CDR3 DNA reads TGTGCCAGCAGCCACCTTACAGATACGCAGTATTTT. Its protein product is CASSHLTDTQYF.